The source of this T cell receptor beta chain is a study of OX40 agonist ivuxolimab in advanced cancers. Study in general: The patients' treatment was ivuxolimab, an agonistic anti-OX40 (CD134) antibody. Study-level results: At doses 0.1 to 3.0 mg/kg, CD4+ and CD8+ clones expanded.

Method: immunoSEQ multiplex PCR; TCRdb's copy keeps in-frame clones and lacks some. Found here are over 100,000 clones, 90% of them singletons; the top ten hold 0.95% to 1.4%. Worth noting for this clone: Its target is not known.

Per germline, CDR1 SGHVS and CDR2 FQNEAQ. V shed 4 bases, J shed 5 bases, and the junction held 7 bases outside the gene matches. The CDR3 extends over 14 amino acids. Systemic immunosuppression or autoimmune disease history was grounds to exclude patients. This chain connects TRBV7-8 to TRBJ1-2; 7 nucleotides agree with TRBD1. Specimen: CD4+ or CD8+ T cells sorted from blood, collected in a trial of the OX40 agonist ivuxolimab. The origin of this receptor is an adult with an advanced solid tumor such as melanoma, head and neck, liver or kidney cancer. CDR3 sequence: CASSSGQLNYGYTF. For the CDR3, the DNA is TGTGCCAGCAGCTCGGGACAGTTAAATTATGGCTACACCTTC.